This TCR beta chain emerged from a study of shared clonotypes between healthy human individuals. General study findings and limits: Against clonotypes common to all four donors, non-shared ones had lower generation probabilities.

The J segment lost 5 bases and the V segment lost 9 bases, leaving 9 bases of the junction unmatched. The CDR3 is 13 residues long. Germline CDR1 LNHDA, CDR2 SQIVND (reference sequence). Only Caucasian adults living in Nashville, Tennessee served as donors. A CD45RA-negative memory subset and a CD45RA+ naive subset were separated from the CD4+ cells. A word on this clone: Its antigen is not known.

The assay was immunoSEQ multiplex PCR, and TCRdb's table has in-frame clones only and misses some. The data show roughly 1 million clones, about 77% seen once. V and J are TRBV19 and TRBJ2-5, with 7 bases identical to TRBD2. The clonotype comes from a man younger than 35 in good health. The sample was memory CD4+ T cells sorted from blood. Stated subset: CD45RA-negative fraction. CDR3 residues: CASRRGNEETQYF. The CDR3 nucleotides are TGTGCCAGCCGGCGGGGGAACGAGGAGACCCAGTACTTC. The complete variable domain, with remaining parts taken from reference TRBV19 and TRBJ2-5, reads DGGITQSPKYLFRKEGQNVTLSCEQNLNHDAMYWYRQDPGQGLRLIYYSQIVNDFQKGDIAEGYSVSREKKESFPLTVTSAQKNPTAFYLCASRRGNEETQYFGPGTRLLVL.